This T cell receptor (beta chain) appears in the sequencing data of a study of T cell repertoires in cytomegalovirus infection. Study as a whole: Public TCR beta signatures indicated both CMV infection and matching HLA type. Findings and limits, study-wide: Adding up the frequency of public TCR beta families identified people who carried CMV plus the relevant HLA.

Using its own MiXCR run on the reads, TCRdb lists one record per CDR3 protein. This table has roughly 250,000 distinct CDR3 sequences, approximately 13% appearing once. This clonotype was detected ten times or more. Its target is unknown. Sequencing used PBMCs. The clonotype originates from a human donor in good health (CMV status not recorded). Some clones in this sample may be carry-over from other donors' samples.

CDR3 bases: TGTGCCAGCAGCTTAGTCAAGCTTACACGGTGGGATACGCAGTATTTT. Its protein product is CASSLVKLTRWDTQYF. V usage is TRBV11-2 and J usage is TRBJ2-3; D remains unclear. The CDR3 loop spans 16 amino acids. V lost 1 base and J lost 6, with 17 bases in between. The V gene's germline CDR1 is SGHAT and CDR2 FQNNGV.